At least ten counts were recorded for the clone carrying this TCR beta chain. The CDR3 loop spans 15 amino acids. Losses at the gene ends were 5 bases for V and 7 bases for J; bases not matched to a gene: 11. Germline assignment: CDR1 DFQATT and CDR2 SNEGSKA (reference sequence). The data were taken from a study of T-cell reconstitution after alpha-beta-depleted transplantation in children. Unique molecular identifiers were built into the TCRbeta library. TCRdb re-called the PCR reads with MiXCR, one entry per CDR3 protein. There are about 420,000 distinct CDR3 sequences in the sample; about a tenth occur only once, and roughly 5% lies in the top ten.

This sample comprised PBMCs from the stem cell graft donor, obtained from the stem cell graft. The clonotype comes from a human donor who donated a stem cell graft to a child with acute myeloid leukemia. The chain links TRBV20-1 to TRBJ2-1; TRBD2 aligns across 10 bases. CDR3 loop: CSASSLAGVLNEQFF. CDR3 DNA: TGCAGTGCTTCCTCCCTAGCGGGAGTTTTGAATGAGCAGTTCTTC.